These 20 T cell receptor beta chains originate from one sample sequenced in a study of T cells in Graves' hyperthyroidism and ophthalmopathy. The source material, RNA transcripts, was used to amplify TCR beta CDR3 regions. TCR CDR3 underwent first-round RT-PCR with the HTBI primer set. TCRdb independently ran MiXCR on the multiplex PCR reads; one entry per CDR3 protein. The sample yields around 600,000 distinct CDR3 sequences, about 15% seen once. Sequenced input: blood. These receptors were taken from a woman between 45 and 65 years old with Graves' ophthalmopathy.

The chain links TRBV24-1 to TRBJ2-1; D remains ambiguous. Looked up from germline, CDR1 is KGHDR and CDR2 is SFDVKD. The V end was cut by 8 bases, the J end by 5 bases, with 6 bases between. The CDR3 is 11 amino acids. CDR3 amino acids: CATNWDNEQFF. The CDR3 DNA reads as TGTGCCACCAATTGGGACAATGAGCAGTTCTTC.

The chain joins TRBV6-9 to TRBJ2-2; no clear D. In germline, CDR1 is MNHGY, CDR2 SVAAGI. V lost 3 bases to trimming and J lost 1 base, with 6 bases between them. CDR3 length: 14 residues. The CDR3, as DNA: TGTGCCAGCAGTTACTTTGTGAACACCGGGGAGCTGTTTTTT. It translates to CASSYFVNTGELFF.

This clonotype was observed a few times. The chain's CDR3 is CASSLVTGVGVAFF. The CDR3 DNA follows: TGTGCCAGCAGCTTAGTTACAGGGGTGGGTGTAGCTTTCTTT. The chain carries TRBV7-9 and TRBJ1-1, with TRBD1 identical over 7 bases. This CDR3 is 14 amino acids long. V lost 1 base, J lost 10 bases, and 9 bases stayed unmatched. Germline V gene lookup returns CDR1 SEHNR and CDR2 FQNEAQ (reference sequence). The variable domain in full, completed from reference TRBV7-9 and TRBJ1-1, reads DTGVSQNPRHKITKRGQNVTFRCDPISEHNRLYWYRQTLGQGPEFLTYFQNEAQLEKSRLLSDRFSAERPKGSFSTLEIQRTEQGDSAMYLCASSLVTGVGVAFFGQGTRLTVV.

The CDR3 DNA sequence: TGTGCCAGTAGTATTCGGGGCCAACAGGGGGCTAATGAGCAGTACTTC. This gives the protein CASSIRGQQGANEQYF. This rearrangement joins TRBV19 to TRBJ2-1; 9 bases are a match to TRBD1. The J call is in doubt because the DNA end fits TRBJ2-7 better. The CDR3 length is 16 residues. The germline V gene has CDR1 LNHDA and CDR2 SQIVND (reference sequence).

This clonotype was counted many times. This chain connects TRBV20-1 to TRBJ2-1; D not resolved. Germline CDR1 and CDR2: DFQATT and SNEGSKA (reference sequence). The CDR3 spans 14 residues. V was shortened by 0 bases and J by 6 bases, with 12 bases between the two germline ends. The chain's CDR3 is CSAREGSLRNEQFF. CDR3 nucleotides: TGCAGTGCTAGAGAAGGATCCCTTCGCAATGAGCAGTTCTTC.

This clonotype was picked up many times. CDR3 loop: CASSLAAGSSYNEQFF. CDR3 sequence (DNA): TGCGCCAGCAGCTTGGCGGCGGGGAGCTCCTACAATGAGCAGTTCTTC. The chain carries TRBV5-1 and TRBJ2-1; possibly TRBD2 for D (6 bases). The CDR3 has 16 residues. Per the germline V gene, CDR1 is SGHRS and CDR2 is YFSETQ. V lost 0 bases and J lost 0, with 10 bases in between.

Ten or more counts support this clonotype. The chain links TRBV28 to TRBJ2-1, with 7 bases that match TRBD1. Germline CDR1 reads MDHEN; CDR2 reads SYDVKM. V dropped 3 bases and J dropped 6; count of bases not matched to a gene: 5. The CDR3 totals 14 residues. For the CDR3, the DNA is TGTGCCAGCAGTTTCCGACAGGGCTTCAATGAGCAGTTCTTC. Translated, it gives CASSFRQGFNEQFF.

This clonotype was seen many times. The chain has TRBV18 and TRBJ2-2; the D gene is possibly TRBD1 (5 bases). V lost 8 bases, J lost 4 bases, and 11 bases lay in between. This CDR3 is 13 amino acids long. Germline loops: CDR1 KGHSH, CDR2 LQKENI. In nucleotides, the CDR3 is TGTGCCAGCAGCCCTGGGGCCACCGGGGAGCTGTTTTTT. This translates into CASSPGATGELFF.

In regard to this clonotype: A read error may explain this, as a much larger clone is one base away. The gene calls are TRBV6-9 and TRBJ2-2; D uncertain. Trimming cost V 4 bases and J 6 bases, with 3 bases left between them. The CDR3 length is 11 residues. CDR1 is MNHGY, CDR2 SVAAGI, per germline. The CDR3 region is CASSWAGELFF. In nucleotides, the CDR3 is TGTGCCAGCAGTTGGGCCGGGGAGCTGTTTTTT.

The rearrangement links TRBV19 to TRBJ1-2; D unresolved. The CDR3 totals 14 residues. V gave up 0 bases and J gave up 4 bases, with 9 bases separating them. Germline CDR1 and CDR2: LNHDA and SQIVND (reference sequence). The CDR3 here is CASSIDHGSYGYTF. In DNA form, the CDR3 reads TGTGCCAGTAGTATAGATCATGGAAGCTATGGCTACACCTTC.

This clonotype was detected only a few times. The chain recombines TRBV29-1 with TRBJ2-7; TRBD1 aligns across 9 bases. V lost 7 bases and J lost 6; bases outside the gene matches: 13. The CDR3 consists of 14 residues. CDR1 and CDR2 from the germline V gene are SQVTM and ANQGSEA. The DNA of the CDR3 is TGCAGCGCAAAAATCACAGGGGGCGCGTCCGAGCAGTACTTC. Its protein is CSAKITGGASEQYF.

This chain connects TRBV5-4 to TRBJ1-4; 7 bases map to TRBD1. V lost 1 base to trimming and J lost 7 bases; unmatched junction nucleotides: 7. Per germline, CDR1 SGHNT and CDR2 YYREEE (reference sequence). The CDR3 is 15 amino acids. CDR3 in amino acids: CASSLFGGQREKLFF. The CDR3 coding sequence is TGTGCCAGCAGCTTGTTTGGGGGACAGCGTGAAAAACTGTTTTTT. Together with reference TRBV5-4 and TRBJ1-4, the CDR3 gives the full variable domain: ETGVTQSPTHLIKTRGQQVTLRCSSQSGHNTVSWYQQALGQGPQFIFQYYREEENGRGNFPPRFSGLQFPNYSSELNVNALELDDSALYLCASSLFGGQREKLFFGSGTQLSVL.

This clonotype was recorded at least ten times. The chain uses TRBV12-5 and TRBJ2-7, with D possibly being TRBD2 (6 bases). The CDR3 covers 13 residues. V lost 5 bases, J lost 2 bases, and 10 bases lay in between. Germline lookup yields CDR1 LGHNT and CDR2 FRNRAP. CDR3 nucleotide sequence: TGTGCTAGTGGTCCGGGACTCCCCTACGAGCAGTACTTC. It encodes CASGPGLPYEQYF.

The rearrangement uses TRBV28 and TRBJ2-1; 11 bases line up with TRBD2. The trim removed 4 bases at V and 12 bases at J, leaving 11 bases unmatched. This CDR3 is built from 15 residues. The germline V gene encodes CDR1 MDHEN and CDR2 SYDVKM. The CDR3 protein is CASSSVAGGTRGQFF. CDR3 bases: TGTGCCAGCAGTTCAGTAGCGGGAGGGACCAGGGGGCAGTTCTTC. The variable domain in full, with the rest retrieved from reference TRBV28 and TRBJ2-1, is DVKVTQSSRYLVKRTGEKVFLECVQDMDHENMFWYRQDPGLGLRLIYFSYDVKMKEKGDIPEGYSVSREKKERFSLILESASTNQTSMYLCASSSVAGGTRGQFFGPGTRLTVL.

The rearrangement uses TRBV6-1 and TRBJ2-7, with 10 bases lining up with TRBD2. J lost 4 bases, V lost 6 bases, and 9 bases had no gene match. The CDR3 extends over 15 amino acids. Germline V lookup: CDR1 MNHNS, CDR2 SASEGT. The CDR3 loop is CASRSHLAGAYEQYF. CDR3 nucleotide sequence: TGTGCCAGCAGATCGCACCTAGCGGGAGCGTACGAGCAGTACTTC.

Ten or more counts support this clonotype. The genes are TRBV18 and TRBJ2-7; the D is unclear. Germline CDR1 and CDR2: KGHSH and LQKENI. CDR3 size: 14 residues. The germline V and J ends were trimmed by 0 bases and 3 bases, with 9 bases remaining between them. The DNA of the CDR3 is TGTGCCAGCTCACCACCGTCTAGAGTCTACGAGCAGTACTTC. The encoded protein is CASSPPSRVYEQYF.

This clonotype was seen many times. Here the CDR3 reads CAWSVLAGVGTGELFF. The CDR3 region has the DNA TGTGCCTGGAGTGTACTAGCAGGGGTCGGCACCGGGGAGCTGTTTTTT. V and J are TRBV30 and TRBJ2-2, with D possibly called TRBD1 or TRBD2 (6 bases each). Trimming pared 0 bases from V and 4 bases from J, leaving 15 bases between. The CDR3 covers 16 residues. Germline V gene lookup returns CDR1 GTSNPN and CDR2 SVGIG (reference sequence).

This clonotype was detected once. It may be a read error: a sequence one base away is much more abundant. CDR3 amino acids: CSASTGEGQPQHF. The CDR3 coding sequence is TGCAGTGCTAGTACCGGGGAGGGTCAGCCCCAGCATTTT. The chain couples TRBV20-1 to TRBJ1-5, with D uncertain. V gave up 3 bases and J gave up 6 bases, with 12 bases separating them. The germline gives CDR1 DFQATT, CDR2 SNEGSKA (reference sequence). CDR3 length: 13 amino acids.

This clonotype has just a few counts. The rearrangement uses TRBV12-5 and TRBJ2-6; unclear D gene. There are 14 residues in the CDR3. Trimming left V 1 base short and J 1 base short, with 2 bases between. The germline V gene has CDR1 LGHNT and CDR2 FRNRAP. The CDR3 nucleotides are TGTGCTAGTGGTTTGGGGTCTGGGGCCAACGTCCTGACTTTC. This translates into CASGLGSGANVLTF.

This clonotype was seen only a few times. The V gene is TRBV29-1, the J gene TRBJ2-6; D is possibly TRBD1 (6 bases). Germline V CDR1 and CDR2: SQVTM, ANQGSEA. The V end lost 6 bases, the J end lost 0 bases, and 9 bases lay between the germline ends. The CDR3 totals 14 residues. This chain's CDR3 is CSVGQLSGANVLTF. The CDR3 DNA is TGCAGCGTAGGACAGCTCTCTGGGGCCAACGTCCTGACTTTC.